A single sample gave rise to the 17 T cell receptor beta chains below, sequenced in a study of early T cells in non-severe SARS-CoV-2 infection. TCRdb re-called the 5' RACE reads with MiXCR, one entry per CDR3 protein. The sample lists some 62,000 distinct CDR3 sequences; about 9.3% were seen once. Sequencing used whole blood. The receptors were gathered from an adult who was a healthcare worker with PCR-confirmed SARS-CoV-2 infection or an uninfected control (not recorded which).

This clonotype was recorded a few times. The CDR3 sequence is CASSLRPANTGELFF. CDR3 DNA sequence: TGTGCCAGCAGTCTCCGACCAGCGAACACCGGGGAGCTGTTTTTT. This chain connects TRBV12-3 or TRBV12-4 to TRBJ2-2; the D is unclear. The CDR3 length is 15 residues. The ends were cut back, 5 bases at V and 0 bases at J, with 10 bases in the middle.

The table lists this clonotype with a few counts. J is TRBJ2-3 and V is TRBV5-1; D is perhaps TRBD1 or TRBD2 (5 bases each). This CDR3 has 15 amino acids. V was pared by 3 bases and J by 2 bases, with 13 bases between. Germline V gene sequence: CDR1 SGHRS, CDR2 YFSETQ. CDR3 amino acids: CASSSSGHNTDTQYF. The CDR3 DNA reads TGCGCCAGCAGCTCGTCGGGGCATAACACAGATACGCAGTATTTT.

This sequence joins TRBV9 and TRBJ1-2, with D perhaps TRBD1 (5 bases). Germline CDR1 is SGDLS and CDR2 is YYNGEE. CDR3 length: 13 amino acids. Trimming took off 0 bases at V and 6 bases at J, with 9 bases between the two ends. This CDR3 reads CASSVGWGDGYTF. DNA of the CDR3: TGTGCCAGCAGCGTAGGCTGGGGCGATGGCTACACCTTC.

This clonotype was detected ten times or more. The J gene is TRBJ2-5, the V gene TRBV18; 9 bases agree with TRBD1. The CDR3 sequence is 17 residues long. Losses at the gene ends were 0 bases for V and 4 bases for J; bases not matched to a gene: 9. Germline CDR1 and CDR2: KGHSH and LQKENI. The CDR3 region is CASSPPGLTGGRETQYF. The DNA of the CDR3 is TGTGCCAGCTCACCACCGGGGTTGACAGGGGGAAGAGAGACCCAGTACTTC.

This clonotype has a handful of counts. For the CDR3, the DNA is TGTGCCAGCAGGGACAGGGGACGGGGTTGGACTGAAGCTTTCTTT. Translation gives CASRDRGRGWTEAFF. The V call is TRBV12-3 or TRBV12-4, the J call TRBJ1-1, with 9 positions matching TRBD1. Trimming took 6 bases from V and 5 from J; bases not matched to a gene: 10. This CDR3 has 15 amino acids.

The V call is TRBV5-1, the J call TRBJ2-5; TRBD2 aligns across 9 bases. This CDR3 contains 15 residues. The germline V gene encodes CDR1 SGHRS and CDR2 YFSETQ. The junction had 2 bases not matched to a gene; V was cut back by 1 base and J by 1 base. The CDR3 protein is CASSLTSGLQETQYF. In DNA, the CDR3 is TGCGCCAGCAGCTTGACTAGCGGGCTCCAAGAGACCCAGTACTTC. The whole variable domain, filled in from reference TRBV5-1 and TRBJ2-5, reads KAGVTQTPRYLIKTRGQQVTLSCSPISGHRSVSWYQQTPGQGLQFLFEYFSETQRNKGNFPGRFSGRQFSNSRSEMNVSTLELGDSALYLCASSLTSGLQETQYFGPGTRLLVL.

Worth noting for this clonotype: Given a much more abundant clone one base away, this may be a read error. The chain couples TRBV5-1 to TRBJ1-3; unclear D gene. Germline-derived CDR1 and CDR2 are SGHRS and YFSETQ. This CDR3 has 13 residues. The CDR3 is CASLPDSGNTVYF. In DNA form, the CDR3 reads TGCGCCAGCCTGCCTGACTCGGGAAACACCGTATATTTT.

This clonotype was seen only a few times. This chain uses TRBV5-1 with TRBJ1-2, with D possibly being TRBD1 (6 bases). Germline V CDR1 and CDR2: SGHRS, YFSETQ. The CDR3 covers 14 residues. V gave up 4 bases and J gave up 6 bases, with 16 bases separating them. CDR3 protein: CASSRGQERDGYTF. CDR3 coding DNA: TGCGCCAGCAGCCGGGGACAAGAAAGGGATGGCTACACCTTC.

The V gene is TRBV30, the J gene TRBJ1-1; D remains unclear. Germline V gene sequence: CDR1 GTSNPN, CDR2 SVGIG (reference sequence). The CDR3 runs 16 residues. V was shortened by 0 bases and J by 3 bases, with 17 bases between the two germline ends. Here the CDR3 DNA reads TGTGCCTGGAGTGTCCCTCGGCAGTTCTTTGACACTGAAGCTTTCTTT. Translation: CAWSVPRQFFDTEAFF.

The chain is built from TRBV6-5 and TRBJ2-3; TRBD2 is a possible D gene (7 bases). From germline, CDR1 is MNHEY and CDR2 SVGAGI. This CDR3 is 17 amino acids long. The V end lost 5 bases, the J end lost 1 base, and 19 bases lay between the germline ends. CDR3 in amino acids: CASSTGPGGGGTDTQYF. CDR3 nucleotide sequence: TGTGCCAGCAGTACCGGCCCAGGCGGGGGCGGCACAGATACGCAGTATTTT.

In its sample, this clonotype was seen a few times. J is TRBJ2-7 and V is TRBV6-6; D possibly corresponds to TRBD1 (7 bases). Trimming shortened V by 5 bases and J by 3 bases, and 20 bases separated the two germline ends. Germline V CDR1 and CDR2: MNHNY, SVGAGI (reference sequence). The CDR3 has 16 amino acids. CDR3 nucleotide sequence: TGTGCCAGCAGTCTCCGTCAGGGGGGATTGGTCTACGAGCAGTACGTC. Translating gives CASSLRQGGLVYEQYV.

Only a few counts were recorded for this clonotype. This chain uses TRBV5-4 with TRBJ2-5, with 7 bases lining up with TRBD1. V dropped 3 bases and J dropped 0; count of bases not matched to a gene: 2. Germline V gene data show CDR1 as SGHNT and CDR2 as YYREEE (reference sequence). The CDR3 runs to 14 residues. The CDR3 bases are TGTGCCAGCAGCTCGGGACAGCACCAAGAGACCCAGTACTTC. Protein: CASSSGQHQETQYF. The variable domain in full, with the rest retrieved from reference TRBV5-4 and TRBJ2-5, is ETGVTQSPTHLIKTRGQQVTLRCSSQSGHNTVSWYQQALGQGPQFIFQYYREEENGRGNFPPRFSGLQFPNYSSELNVNALELDDSALYLCASSSGQHQETQYFGPGTRLLVL.

In its sample, this clonotype was seen many times. This chain links TRBV29-1 with TRBJ2-3; D gene uncertain. CDR3 size: 17 residues. The ends were cut back, 3 bases at V and 2 bases at J, with 21 bases in the middle. The V gene's germline CDR1 is SQVTM and CDR2 ANQGSEA. The CDR3 sequence is CSVDVELGLTYTDTQYF. DNA for the CDR3: TGCAGCGTTGACGTGGAGTTGGGATTGACTTACACAGATACGCAGTATTTT.

This clonotype appeared many times. In nucleotides, the CDR3 is TGCGCCAGCAGCACGGACAGGGGGTCCACCGGGGAGCTGTTTTTT. It is translated as CASSTDRGSTGELFF. The chain uses TRBV5-1 and TRBJ2-2; 10 positions match TRBD1. The germline gives CDR1 SGHRS, CDR2 YFSETQ. The trim removed 4 bases at V and 4 bases at J, leaving 4 bases unmatched. The CDR3 consists of 15 residues.

This clonotype was observed a handful of times. The CDR3 reads CSVELAKNIQYF. Here the CDR3 DNA reads TGCAGCGTTGAGTTAGCCAAAAACATTCAGTACTTC. This chain joins TRBV29-1 and TRBJ2-4; unclear D gene. The CDR3 has 12 amino acids. Per germline, CDR1 SQVTM and CDR2 ANQGSEA. The V gene lost 3 bases and the J gene lost 0 bases, with 3 bases spanning the gap.

This clonotype was seen repeatedly, ten times or more. This chain uses TRBV12-3 or TRBV12-4 with TRBJ2-2; 9 bases fit TRBD1. The V gene end was trimmed by 7 bases and the J gene end by 5 bases; junction bases not matched to a gene: 11. The CDR3 totals 16 residues. Here the CDR3 reads CASIMRDREGTGELFF. CDR3 coding DNA: TGTGCCAGCATTATGAGGGACAGGGAAGGAACCGGGGAGCTGTTTTTT.

This chain uses TRBV29-1 with TRBJ2-1; 8 positions agree with TRBD1. The V gene's germline CDR1 is SQVTM and CDR2 ANQGSEA. V shed 7 bases, J shed 6 bases, and the junction held 14 bases outside the gene matches. CDR3 length: 15 amino acids. The CDR3 coding sequence is TGCAGCGCTCTACAGGGGGTGATAGGAGGCAATGAGCAGTTCTTC. Translation gives CSALQGVIGGNEQFF.